Each of the 13 T cell receptor beta chains below was sequenced from the same sample in a study of blood T cell repertoires in COVID-19. Clones were read by immunoSEQ multiplex PCR, and TCRdb kept only the in-frame ones, dropping some. The table lists roughly 300,000 clones, 86% of them singletons, with more than 10% in the top ten. What was sequenced was peripheral blood. The receptor source for this set is a woman aged 25 to 39 with COVID-19, enrolled during active disease.

V gene TRBV19 combines with J gene TRBJ1-1, with 7 bases aligning to TRBD1. Looked up from germline, CDR1 is LNHDA and CDR2 is SQIVND (reference sequence). This CDR3 comprises 13 residues. The J segment lost 4 bases and the V segment lost 3 bases, leaving 2 bases of the junction unmatched. The CDR3 region has the DNA TGTGCCAGTAGTATGACAGGGTTCACTGAAGCTTTCTTT. It encodes CASSMTGFTEAFF. The full variable domain, its missing parts supplied by reference TRBV19 and TRBJ1-1, is DGGITQSPKYLFRKEGQNVTLSCEQNLNHDAMYWYRQDPGQGLRLIYYSQIVNDFQKGDIAEGYSVSREKKESFPLTVTSAQKNPTAFYLCASSMTGFTEAFFGQGTRLTVV.

This clone was picked up one time. This rearrangement joins TRBV21-1 to TRBJ1-5. TRBV21-1 is a listed pseudogene. The CDR3 is 13 amino acids. CDR3 sequence: CASSNHLKQPQHF. CDR3 DNA: TGTGCCAGCAGCAACCACCTAAAGCAGCCCCAGCATTTT.

The chain couples TRBV4-1 to TRBJ2-7; D may be TRBD1 (6 bases). The germline V and J ends were trimmed by 1 base and 2 bases, with 15 bases remaining between them. CDR3 size: 16 residues. Germline V gene data show CDR1 as MGHRA and CDR2 as YSYEKL. The DNA for the CDR3 is TGCGCCAGCAGCCAAGCACCTACAGGGTACCCCTACGAGCAGTACTTC. Residues: CASSQAPTGYPYEQYF.

The chain combines TRBV5-1 with TRBJ2-1; possibly TRBD1 for D (5 bases). The CDR3 contains 15 residues. The V end lost 0 bases, the J end lost 0 bases, and 7 bases lay between the germline ends. Germline-derived CDR1 and CDR2 are SGHRS and YFSETQ. The CDR3 coding sequence is TGCGCCAGCAGCTTGGCCGACAGCTCCTACAATGAGCAGTTCTTC. Protein: CASSLADSSYNEQFF.

CDR3 region: CASTPSGGGGDTQYF. For the CDR3, the DNA is TGTGCCAGCACCCCCAGCGGCGGGGGAGGGGATACGCAGTATTTT. The chain couples TRBV2 to TRBJ2-3; 7 bases map to TRBD2. Germline-derived CDR1 and CDR2 are SNHLY and FYNNEI. Trimming took 7 bases from V and 6 from J; bases not matched to a gene: 13. The CDR3 runs 15 residues.

The chain couples TRBV3-1 (or the pseudogene TRBV3-2) to TRBJ2-5; the D gene is possibly TRBD1 (6 bases). With 4 bases removed from V and 3 bases from J, the gap between germline ends came to 24 bases. CDR1 LGHDT and CDR2 YNNKEL come from the germline V gene (reference sequence). This CDR3 is 18 amino acids long. The CDR3 coding sequence is TGTGCCAGCAGCCGAGGACCAAGGCAGGGGTTCTGGGAAGAGACCCAGTACTTC. This sequence encodes CASSRGPRQGFWEETQYF.

J is TRBJ1-1 and V is TRBV19; D remains ambiguous. CDR3 length equals 12 residues. V lost 4 bases and J lost 3, with 6 bases in between. Germline V CDR1 and CDR2: LNHDA, SQIVND (reference sequence). Here the CDR3 DNA reads TGTGCCAGTAGTAGAGCATACACTGAAGCTTTCTTT. It is translated as CASSRAYTEAFF.

This chain connects TRBV13 to TRBJ2-1, with unresolved D. CDR3 length: 12 residues. From germline, CDR1 is PRHDT and CDR2 FYEKMQ (reference sequence). V was cut by 4 bases and J by 7 bases, with 8 bases left in between. As DNA, the CDR3 is TGTGCCAGCAGCTCCCTAGATAATGAGCAGTTCTTC. The encoded protein is CASSSLDNEQFF.

This chain joins TRBV14 and TRBJ2-3; 8 positions agree with TRBD1. V lost 7 bases to trimming and J lost 12 bases; unmatched junction nucleotides: 6. From germline, CDR1 is SGHDN and CDR2 FVKESK. The CDR3 loop spans 11 amino acids. CDR3 DNA: TGTGCCAGCACCGGACAGGGAAACCAGTATTTT. Protein product: CASTGQGNQYF.

This clone showed up just once. V usage is TRBV19 and J usage is TRBJ2-2; D is possibly TRBD2 (6 bases). Germline lookup yields CDR1 LNHDA and CDR2 SQIVND (reference sequence). The CDR3 length is 17 residues. V gave up 5 bases and J gave up 2 bases, with 18 bases separating them. DNA for the CDR3: TGTGCCAGTAGTCCCTTTAGGAGGGGCGGCAACACCGGGGAGCTGTTTTTT. It translates to CASSPFRRGGNTGELFF. Using reference TRBV19 and TRBJ2-2 for the parts outside the CDR3, the full variable domain is DGGITQSPKYLFRKEGQNVTLSCEQNLNHDAMYWYRQDPGQGLRLIYYSQIVNDFQKGDIAEGYSVSREKKESFPLTVTSAQKNPTAFYLCASSPFRRGGNTGELFFGEGSRLTVL.

This clone was found once. The chain employs TRBV19 and TRBJ2-7; possible D gene TRBD1, 6 bases. The ends were cut back, 3 bases at V and 7 bases at J, with 10 bases in the middle. Germline values: CDR1 LNHDA, CDR2 SQIVND (reference sequence). CDR3 size: 12 residues. The CDR3 is CASSIGGREQYF. The CDR3 DNA is TGTGCCAGTAGTATTGGGGGCCGGGAGCAGTACTTC.

This sequence joins TRBV19 and TRBJ2-5; no firm D call. Germline CDR1 and CDR2: LNHDA and SQIVND (reference sequence). The CDR3 is 12 amino acids. Trimming took 5 bases from V and 4 from J, leaving 8 bases between them. CDR3 nucleotides: TGTGCCAGTAGTTCTCCGGGAGAGACCCAGTACTTC. Translated, it gives CASSSPGETQYF.

In the case of this clone: Distinct nucleotide sequences in the sample also encode this CDR3. This chain uses TRBV27 with TRBJ1-5; no firm D call. CDR1 and CDR2 (germline): MNHEY, SMNVEV (reference sequence). This CDR3 is 14 amino acids long. V was clipped by 0 bases and J by 5 bases, with 8 bases between them. Written as DNA, the CDR3 is TGTGCCAGCAGTTTATCGCCAGGATATCAGCCCCAGCATTTT. Amino acids: CASSLSPGYQPQHF.